This T cell receptor beta chain was profiled in a study of blood T cell repertoires in COVID-19. About the study: Nucleic acid was either cDNA or gDNA, and it came from T cells, B-cell-depleted T cells, or PBMCs.

Individuals in the exposed group had encountered a COVID-19 case within 2 weeks preceding study entry. As processed by the authors: Nucleated cell counts were estimated from reference gene primer amplification. TCRdb keeps only in-frame clones here, not all; method: immunoSEQ multiplex PCR. The V and J calls and clone size come from that table; D and trimming were worked out from the DNA. The sample includes 350,000 to 450,000 clones, 90% to 95% of them seen just once. About this clone itself: This sample also contains other DNA sequences that code for the same CDR3.

The sequenced material came from PBMCs or T cells enriched from blood (not recorded which). This sequence was found in a woman in her forties who had been exposed to COVID-19.

CDR3 nucleotide sequence: TGTGCCAGTAGTGTAGGACAGGGTGGTTACGAGCAGTACTTC. It codes for CASSVGQGGYEQYF. The chain recombines TRBV19 with TRBJ2-7; 8 bases match TRBD1. The CDR3 is made up of 14 amino acids. V was clipped by 5 bases and J by 4 bases; unmatched bases: 7. Per germline, CDR1 LNHDA and CDR2 SQIVND (reference sequence).